Detailed here is one T cell receptor beta chain. Its cognate antigen is unknown. A second roughly 6 to 12 cycle PCR used barcoded and J-beta primers. Each cDNA molecule, via a template-switch adaptor with 12 random nucleotides, was tagged. Each CDR3 protein is one row after TCRdb ran MiXCR on the 5' RACE reads. The sample holds 550,000 to 600,000 distinct CDR3 sequences, 27% seen once. This entry comes from a study of blood T cells in healthy people across ages. Study-level findings and limits: Higher diversity and more naive CD4+ cells were features of long-lived donors, compared to aged donors. TCR beta diversity per million T cells fell roughly linearly with age. Unsorted PBMC input precluded a conclusive naive versus antigen-experienced comparison.

V lost 5 bases and J lost 7, with 17 bases in between. CDR3 length equals 14 residues. The germline V gene encodes CDR1 LGHDT and CDR2 YNNKEL (reference sequence). The specimen was blood. The receptor was isolated from a woman aged 70 to 79 in good health. The chain couples TRBV3-1 to TRBJ2-5; D might be TRBD1 or TRBD2, each matching 5 bases. The DNA for the CDR3 is TGTGCCAGCAGCTCTTACCGGGACCAAACGACCCAGTACTTC. Translation: CASSSYRDQTTQYF.